This TCR beta chain was documented in a study of blood T cell repertoires in COVID-19. TCRdb's table, derived via immunoSEQ multiplex PCR, lists solely in-frame clones and lacks some. There are under 300,000 clones in the sample; around 90% occur only once, and about 1.6% lies in the top ten. CDR1 and CDR2 from the germline V gene are MNHNS and SASEGT. CDR3 length equals 13 residues. The J segment lost 8 bases and the V segment lost 2 bases, leaving 3 bases of the junction unmatched. The source material was PBMCs or T cells enriched from blood (not recorded which). The clonotype was recovered from a woman in her fifties or sixties who had recovered from COVID-19. The chain combines TRBV6-1 with TRBJ2-4; TRBD2 matches at 7 bases. The CDR3 bases are TGTGCCAGCAGTGAACAGGGAGGGGACATTCAGTACTTC. Its translation: CASSEQGGDIQYF.